Given below is one T cell receptor beta chain in context. The antigen remains unidentified. Germline values: CDR1 KGHSH, CDR2 LQKENI. This CDR3 is 16 amino acids long. J lost 4 bases, V lost 5 bases, and 10 bases had no gene match. This entry comes from a study of OX40 agonist ivuxolimab in advanced cancers. General study points: It was not determined which antigens were specifically recognized by the peripheral T cells that had undergone clonal expansion. The study found that CD8+ T cells averaged more expanded clones than CD4+.

Measured with immunoSEQ multiplex PCR; TCRdb has only the in-frame clones, and not every one. The data contain roughly 26,000 clones, approximately 85% of them singletons. This TCR came from an adult with an advanced solid tumor such as melanoma, head and neck, liver or kidney cancer. The specimen comprised CD4+ or CD8+ T cells sorted from blood, sampled in a trial of the OX40 agonist ivuxolimab. The chain couples TRBV18 to TRBJ1-1, with 10 bases lining up with TRBD1. The CDR3 DNA is TGTGCCAGCTCAGCGCCGGGACAGGGGTGGAGCACTGAAGCTTTCTTT. Its translation is CASSAPGQGWSTEAFF.